What follows is one T cell receptor (beta chain) and its context. Germline and junction disagree at one end, which may indicate a read error. This sample was included in a study of identical twins' blood T cells. There are 14 residues in the CDR3. Germline assignment: CDR1 DFQATT and CDR2 SNEGSKA (reference sequence). In TCRdb, the 5' RACE reads were re-called with MiXCR into one record per CDR3 protein. The sample yields around 380,000 distinct CDR3 sequences, 28% seen once. The chain recombines TRBV20-1 with TRBJ1-1; a possible D gene is TRBD1 (5 bases). This clonotype was obtained from a woman between 18 and 55 years old in good health. The material sequenced was PBMCs. CDR3 amino acids: CSTSNSRADTEAFF. The CDR3 nucleotides read TGCAGTACTAGTAATAGCAGGGCGGACACTGAAGCTTTCTTT.